Following are 7 T cell receptor beta chains from one sample sequenced in a study of blood T cell repertoires in COVID-19. Produced via immunoSEQ multiplex PCR; TCRdb's table is partial and in-frame only. Seen here are 70,000 to 85,000 clones, 70% to 90% observed once, and the top ten hold around a fifth. Sequenced: peripheral blood. The receptors derive from a woman older than 75 in a cohort sampled during active or convalescent COVID-19.

The chain couples TRBV28 to TRBJ2-3, with TRBD2 matching 9 bases. Germline CDR1 and CDR2: MDHEN and SYDVKM. V lost 5 bases, J lost 2 bases, and 5 bases stayed unmatched. There are 15 residues in the CDR3. This CDR3 reads CASSPRGRATDTQYF. CDR3 coding DNA: TGTGCCAGCAGTCCCCGCGGGAGGGCCACAGATACGCAGTATTTT. The full variable domain, its missing parts supplied by reference TRBV28 and TRBJ2-3, is DVKVTQSSRYLVKRTGEKVFLECVQDMDHENMFWYRQDPGLGLRLIYFSYDVKMKEKGDIPEGYSVSREKKERFSLILESASTNQTSMYLCASSPRGRATDTQYFGPGTRLTVL.

The chain couples TRBV11-2 to TRBJ1-2, with unresolved D. The CDR3 covers 12 residues. Germline V gene data show CDR1 as SGHAT and CDR2 as FQNNGV. V shed 3 bases and J shed 4 bases, with 6 bases lying between them. The CDR3 loop is CASSFTTYGYTF. Here the CDR3 DNA reads TGTGCCAGCAGCTTCACAACCTATGGCTACACCTTC.

V gene TRBV18 combines with J gene TRBJ1-1, with unresolved D. CDR1 and CDR2 (germline): KGHSH, LQKENI. V was pared by 2 bases and J by 5 bases, with 12 bases between. The CDR3 is made up of 14 amino acids. The CDR3 loop reads CASSPTGWATEAFF. Here the CDR3 DNA reads TGTGCCAGCTCACCAACCGGTTGGGCAACTGAAGCTTTCTTT.

As for this clone: The sample has other DNA sequences that encode this CDR3 too. This chain connects TRBV5-1 to TRBJ1-5; D not resolved. The CDR3 runs 14 residues. Germline assignment: CDR1 SGHRS and CDR2 YFSETQ. With 1 base removed from V and 5 bases from J, the gap between germline ends came to 10 bases. CDR3 DNA: TGCGCCAGCAGCTTGTGGGGAGGAGATCAGCCCCAGCATTTT. Its protein is CASSLWGGDQPQHF.

The gene calls are TRBV6-5 and TRBJ1-6, with 8 bases aligning to TRBD1. This CDR3 contains 12 residues. CDR1 and CDR2 from the germline V gene are MNHEY and SVGAGI. V shed 6 bases and J 10 bases; nucleotides not matched to a gene: 2. The CDR3 region has the DNA TGTGCCAGCAGGACAGGGGAGTCACCCCTCCACTTT. It codes for CASRTGESPLHF.

The V call is TRBV5-1, the J call TRBJ2-3; 7 nucleotides align to TRBD2. The germline V gene has CDR1 SGHRS and CDR2 YFSETQ. Unmatched junction bases numbered 9, after V lost 5 bases and J lost 0 bases. The CDR3 is 16 amino acids. CDR3 nucleotide sequence: TGCGCCAGCAGACCTATGACTAGCCGTAGCACAGATACGCAGTATTTT. Protein: CASRPMTSRSTDTQYF.

The chain joins TRBV30 to TRBJ1-4, with a weak D call TRBD1 (6 bases). The length of the CDR3 is 14 residues. CDR1 is GTSNPN and CDR2 is SVGIG in the germline V gene (reference sequence). Trimming removed 4 bases from V and 7 bases from J, with 16 bases in between. In DNA form, the CDR3 reads TGTGCCTGGACCTTCGGGGGGCCGGCTGAAAAACTGTTTTTT. As protein: CAWTFGGPAEKLFF.